This entry concerns a single T cell receptor beta chain. This clonotype was detected ten times or more. There is no known antigen for this receptor. No much larger clone is present one base from it, and per-base qualities are unavailable. The record originates from a study of spatial heterogeneity in lung cancer (dated by TCRdb to between 2018 and 2021). Some background on the complete study: Beta-chain transcripts were consistently detected in greater numbers than alpha-chain transcripts, which likely reflected higher beta-chain transcript abundance. Both alpha and beta chains were TCR-sequenced in 200 to 250 tumor regions, fewer than 80 matched nontumor lung samples and more than 50 PBMC samples obtained at surgery. In the raw uncorrected reads, each unique combination of TCR and UMI appeared on average more than ten times. Nonsynonymous mutation counts, determined by whole-exome sequencing of tumor tissue, were related to TCR repertoire features. In non-small cell lung cancer, the study quantitatively compared TCR alpha and beta repertoires across several tumor regions, matched nontumor lung, and blood. What the study reported, not specific to this receptor: Additional single-cell paired TCR alpha and beta sequencing was considered necessary to confirm, at a functional level, the hypothesis that regional TCRs recognize regional mutations. Ubiquitous expanded tumor TCRs were detected in blood more often at tumor resection than at routine follow-up.

Ends trimmed: V by 3 bases, J by 5 bases; bases unmatched to a gene: 8. There are 16 amino acids in the CDR3, from cysteine to phenylalanine inclusive. The CDR3 DNA has 48 bases and is translated from base 1. This sample's time point label indicates: sample taken at primary tumor resection. Whole RNA extracted from tumor and nontumor lung tissue, or from cryopreserved PBMC samples, was used for TCR sequencing without cell sorting. The donors were approximately 70 patients from the lung TRACERx cohort who had early-stage, untreated non-small cell lung cancer. Patients were selected for TCR sequencing only if sufficient RNA was available from at least two tumor regions. The protocol used for the library was 5' RACE. Instrument used: NextSeq 500. To allow correction of PCR and sequencing errors, the TCR library protocol tagged every TCR cDNA molecule with a unique molecular identifier. The authors processed their data as follows. Decombinator tools were used for TCR identification, UMI-based error correction and CDR3 extraction. Expanded TCRs were defined as those above a frequency of 2 per 1,000, corresponding to the top 1% of the tumor frequency distribution. Each repertoire was subsampled 100 times to 5,000 TCRs, after which Renyi diversity was computed with the R vegan package. CDR3 similarity networks were built from amino acid triplet string-kernel similarity, with CDR3s being connected when pairwise similarity was above 0.82. The raw public reads went through TCRdb reprocessing: fastp at Q25, MiXCR clone calling, in-frame beta chains kept. Entries are consolidated by CDR3 protein sequence, retaining the most common genes and DNA. Here the V and J calls rest on TCRdb's processing, not on the authors' analysis. The table for this sample lists about 38,000 distinct CDR3 sequences; roughly 8% of them were counted only once. The ten biggest clones cover 28% of the sample.

This chain is built from TRBV12-3 or TRBV12-4 and TRBJ2-3; TRBD2 matches 10 bases in the middle. This clonotype originated in a male donor with early-stage non-small cell lung cancer. The sample in question was PBMCs, obtained at surgery. The CDR3 region has the sequence CASSLRLAGAVDTQYF. The nucleotides read TGTGCCAGCAGTTTGAGGCTAGCGGGAGCGGTAGATACGCAGTATTTT.